The clone carrying this T cell receptor beta chain was picked up a small number of times. From germline, CDR1 is DFQATT and CDR2 SNEGSKA (reference sequence). The CDR3 covers 15 residues. V was pared by 4 bases and J by 0 bases, with 8 bases of the junction left unmatched. Template material for amplifying TCR beta CDR3 regions consisted of RNA transcripts. Primed by the HTBI set, a first-round RT-PCR was run on the TCR CDR3. TCRdb used MiXCR to reprocess the multiplex PCR reads, holding one entry per CDR3 protein. The sample contains approximately 400,000 distinct CDR3 sequences, about 14% of which appear only once. This entry is derived from a study of T cells in Graves' hyperthyroidism and ophthalmopathy. Cells are PBMCs isolated from more than 8.5 ml of fresh blood.

The J gene is TRBJ2-7, the V gene TRBV20-1; TRBD2 matches 8 bases. The TCR comes from a woman in her twenties or thirties with Graves' ophthalmopathy. The sequenced sample consisted of blood. The CDR3 protein is CSATVGGGTSYEQYF. The CDR3 DNA reads TGCAGTGCTACTGTCGGCGGGGGGACCTCCTACGAGCAGTACTTC.